The source of this T cell receptor beta chain is a study of blood T cell repertoires in COVID-19. V was pared by 4 bases and J by 7 bases, with 12 bases of the junction left unmatched. The CDR3 loop spans 16 amino acids. CDR1 is LGHDT and CDR2 is YNNKEL in the germline V gene (reference sequence). The assay was immunoSEQ multiplex PCR, and TCRdb's table has in-frame clones only and misses some. The sample records 43,000 or so clones, 90% to 95% being singletons. The sequence was collected from a human donor in a cohort sampled during active COVID-19. The sample consisted of peripheral blood. This rearrangement joins TRBV3-1 (or the pseudogene TRBV3-2) to TRBJ2-1, with 8 nucleotides matching TRBD2. The CDR3 bases are TGTGCCAGCAGCCCCGGTGGGGCGGGGGGAATAAATGAGCAGTTCTTC. Protein sequence: CASSPGGAGGINEQFF.